This TCR beta chain appears in the sequencing data of a study of blood T cells in healthy people across ages. Study results and caveats: The donors' CMV status was not determined, possibly confounding changes in expanded clonotypes.

Primed by a sample-barcoded 5' primer and a J-beta primer mix, a second PCR proceeded for 7 to 11 cycles. TCRdb re-called the 5' RACE reads through MiXCR, storing one row per CDR3 protein. Here the sample spans 550,000 to 650,000 distinct CDR3 sequences, approximately 30% being singletons. Ten or more counts support this clonotype. Its target is not known. Per germline, CDR1 MRHNA and CDR2 SNTAGT. The CDR3 is 17 amino acids. Trimming pared 1 base from V and 4 bases from J, leaving 17 bases between. Investigators took about 9.4 milliliters of peripheral blood from every donor. The genes are TRBV6-4 and TRBJ2-1; D may correspond to TRBD1 or TRBD2 (5 bases each). The TCR sequence derives from a woman older than 75 in good health. The specimen sequenced was blood. In nucleotides, the CDR3 is TGTGCCAGCAGTGACTGGGTTACCTTTGGGGGATACAATGAGCAGTTCTTC. It is translated as CASSDWVTFGGYNEQFF.